The next 29 T cell receptor beta chains were all read from a single sample in a study of CD8+ T cells in alopecia areata. Sequencing relied on a cDNA template that was reverse transcribed from extracted RNA. Profiled with immunoSEQ multiplex PCR; TCRdb holds only in-frame clones, not every one. The table lists 170,000 or so clones, roughly 61% of them singletons. The treatment: oral pan-JAK inhibitor, 5-10 mg twice daily. This specimen consisted of CD8+ T cells sorted from blood, obtained at week 24, from a patient treated with tofacitinib. The receptor source for this set is a human donor with alopecia areata.

The rearrangement links TRBV11-1 to TRBJ1-2; D not resolved. Looked up from germline, CDR1 is SGHAT and CDR2 is FQDESV (reference sequence). Trimming removed 5 bases from V and 3 bases from J, with 7 bases in between. The CDR3 length is 12 residues. The CDR3 is CASSPNDYGYTF. The CDR3 DNA follows: TGTGCCAGCAGCCCAAATGACTATGGCTACACCTTC.

The chain links TRBV7-2 to TRBJ2-7; D possibly matches TRBD1 or TRBD2 (5 bases each). Germline V lookup: CDR1 SGHTA, CDR2 FQGNSA. The length of the CDR3 is 14 residues. The V gene lost 3 bases and the J gene lost 0 bases, with 9 bases spanning the gap. The CDR3: CASSFLGASYEQYF. The CDR3, as DNA: TGTGCCAGCAGCTTCCTCGGGGCCTCCTACGAGCAGTACTTC.

This clone turned up a few times. This chain uses TRBV30 with TRBJ2-3, with D perhaps assigned TRBD1 or TRBD2 (5 bases each). The CDR3 loop spans 14 amino acids. CDR1 and CDR2 from the germline V gene are GTSNPN and SVGIG (reference sequence). V was shortened by 2 bases and J by 0 bases, with 9 bases between the two germline ends. The CDR3 spells CAWSLGVSTDTQYF. For the CDR3, the DNA is TGTGCCTGGAGTCTGGGGGTGAGCACAGATACGCAGTATTTT.

The rearrangement links TRBV27 to TRBJ1-1; D uncertain. The V gene's germline CDR1 is MNHEY and CDR2 SMNVEV (reference sequence). CDR3 length: 13 amino acids. Trimming removed 0 bases at V and 4 bases at J, with 6 bases between. The CDR3 spells CASSLSRSTEAFF. In nucleotides, the CDR3 is TGTGCCAGCAGTTTATCCCGAAGCACTGAAGCTTTCTTT.

This clone was counted only a few times. V usage is TRBV30 and J usage is TRBJ2-5; D is unclear. Trimming cost V 4 bases and J 0 bases, with 6 bases left between them. Germline lookup yields CDR1 GTSNPN and CDR2 SVGIG (reference sequence). This CDR3 contains 12 residues. The CDR3, as DNA: TGTGCCTGGACTCAAAACCAAGAGACCCAGTACTTC. This gives the protein CAWTQNQETQYF.

J is TRBJ2-3 and V is TRBV9; 8 nucleotides agree with TRBD2. Germline V CDR1 and CDR2: SGDLS, YYNGEE. This CDR3 is built from 15 residues. V shed 4 bases, J shed 0 bases, and the junction held 4 bases outside the gene matches. The DNA of the CDR3 is TGTGCCAGCAGCTTAGCGGGGACCAGCACAGATACGCAGTATTTT. Translated, it gives CASSLAGTSTDTQYF.

This chain connects TRBV5-1 to TRBJ1-1; D is ambiguous. Germline CDR1 reads SGHRS; CDR2 reads YFSETQ. The V end was cut by 1 base, the J end by 0 bases, with 7 bases between. This CDR3 has 14 amino acids. The CDR3 DNA reads TGCGCCAGCAGCTTGACTCGGATGAACACTGAAGCTTTCTTT. It encodes CASSLTRMNTEAFF.

The chain joins TRBV11-2 to TRBJ2-3, with D unclear. Deletions cut 1 base from V and 2 bases from J, with 4 bases between. From germline, CDR1 is SGHAT and CDR2 FQNNGV. CDR3 length: 13 residues. Here the CDR3 reads CASSLVDTDTQYF. Here the CDR3 DNA reads TGTGCCAGCAGCTTAGTAGACACAGATACGCAGTATTTT.

V and J are TRBV27 and TRBJ2-1; 12 bases fit TRBD1. The germline V gene has CDR1 MNHEY and CDR2 SMNVEV (reference sequence). The CDR3 runs to 16 residues. After removal of 4 bases from V and 6 bases from J, the junction contained 7 bases not matched to a gene. Here the CDR3 reads CASSSLRDRGRNEQFF. CDR3 nucleotides: TGTGCCAGCAGTTCCCTCCGGGACAGGGGGCGCAATGAGCAGTTCTTC.

This clone was detected only once. The chain carries TRBV13 and TRBJ1-1, with D maybe TRBD1 (6 bases). CDR1 is PRHDT, CDR2 FYEKMQ, per germline (reference sequence). This CDR3 spans 13 amino acids. Trimming removed 2 bases from V and 5 bases from J, with 9 bases in between. The CDR3 region is CASSLRGETEAFF. CDR3 DNA: TGTGCCAGCAGCTTAAGGGGGGAAACTGAAGCTTTCTTT.

The rearrangement uses TRBV30 and TRBJ2-1; D not resolved. This CDR3 region has 14 residues. V was trimmed by 0 bases and J by 3 bases, leaving 9 bases between them. CDR1 is GTSNPN, CDR2 SVGIG, per germline (reference sequence). The CDR3 region has the DNA TGTGCCTGGAGTGTACGCGGAAACTACAATGAGCAGTTCTTC. This codes for CAWSVRGNYNEQFF.

The chain carries TRBV5-1 and TRBJ2-2, with unresolved D. Germline CDR1 is SGHRS and CDR2 is YFSETQ. The CDR3 has 13 amino acids. V lost 4 bases, J lost 6 bases, and 10 bases lay in between. CDR3 sequence reads: CASSTAISGELFF. CDR3 DNA: TGCGCCAGCAGCACTGCTATTTCCGGGGAGCTGTTTTTT. The whole variable domain, remainder taken from reference TRBV5-1 and TRBJ2-2, is KAGVTQTPRYLIKTRGQQVTLSCSPISGHRSVSWYQQTPGQGLQFLFEYFSETQRNKGNFPGRFSGRQFSNSRSEMNVSTLELGDSALYLCASSTAISGELFFGEGSRLTVL.

The rearrangement uses TRBV7-8 and TRBJ2-7; D gene ambiguous. TRBJ2-5 explains the end of the DNA better; the J call may be wrong. The CDR3 consists of 13 residues. CDR1 and CDR2 from the germline V gene are SGHVS and FQNEAQ. CDR3 DNA: TGTGCCAGCAGCTTAGCGATGGAAGAGACCCAGTACTTC. It codes for CASSLAMEETQYF.

The rearrangement joins TRBV10-3 to TRBJ2-7; weak D call: TRBD2 (5 bases). Germline values: CDR1 ENHRY, CDR2 SYGVKD. Trimming pared 10 bases from V and 6 bases from J, leaving 13 bases between. This CDR3 region has 11 residues. CDR3 sequence: CATYGEGEQYF. CDR3 sequence (DNA): TGTGCCACCTACGGAGAGGGCGAGCAGTACTTC.

This clone was observed once. Here the CDR3 reads CASSAPGLGISYNEQFF. CDR3 in DNA: TGTGCCAGCAGCGCCCCGGGACTAGGCATCTCCTACAATGAGCAGTTCTTC. This chain links TRBV7-9 with TRBJ2-1; 8 bases are a match to TRBD2. Germline-derived CDR1 and CDR2 are SEHNR and FQNEAQ (reference sequence). The CDR3 loop spans 17 amino acids. V gave up 5 bases and J gave up 0 bases; unmatched junction bases: 9.

V is TRBV6-5 and J is TRBJ2-5, with D unclear. This CDR3 region has 10 residues. In germline, CDR1 is MNHEY, CDR2 SVGAGI. The ends were cut back, 8 bases at V and 5 bases at J, with 6 bases in the middle. The CDR3 DNA follows: TGTGCCAGCTTCGGGGAGACCCAGTACTTC. Protein: CASFGETQYF.

This chain uses TRBV27 with TRBJ1-1; 8 bases are a match to TRBD1. Germline assignment: CDR1 MNHEY and CDR2 SMNVEV (reference sequence). There are 14 residues in the CDR3. The V segment lost 5 bases and the J segment 5 bases; nucleotides outside the gene matches: 7. The CDR3 DNA reads TGTGCCAGCAGTCTAACCAGGACAGGGACTGAAGCTTTCTTT. This translates into CASSLTRTGTEAFF.

The rearrangement joins TRBV7-9 to TRBJ2-7; D could derive from TRBD1 or TRBD2 (5 bases each). The CDR3 runs to 16 residues. From germline, CDR1 is SEHNR and CDR2 FQNEAQ (reference sequence). Trimming pared 8 bases from V and 3 bases from J, leaving 23 bases between. The CDR3 here is CASSAPGQTTIYEQYF. DNA for the CDR3: TGTGCCAGCTCCGCACCGGGGCAGACCACAATCTACGAGCAGTACTTC.

The chain joins TRBV9 to TRBJ1-1; 8 nucleotides align to TRBD1. Germline values: CDR1 SGDLS, CDR2 YYNGEE. After removal of 1 base from V and 2 bases from J, the junction contained 4 bases not matched to a gene. The CDR3 spans 15 residues. This CDR3 reads CASSVQGAPNTEAFF. Written as DNA, the CDR3 is TGTGCCAGCAGCGTACAGGGGGCCCCAAACACTGAAGCTTTCTTT.

This clone has a single count. The rearrangement joins TRBV2 to TRBJ1-2; D is ambiguous. This CDR3 comprises 16 residues. Trimming left V 8 bases short and J 4 bases short, with 23 bases between. Germline V gene lookup returns CDR1 SNHLY and CDR2 FYNNEI. CDR3 DNA sequence: TGTGCCAGCCATTACATCGGGGAAGGTTATGTCTATGGCTACACCTTC. Residues: CASHYIGEGYVYGYTF.

This clone has more than one count but fewer than ten. The rearrangement uses TRBV29-1 and TRBJ2-3; D is undetermined. This CDR3 spans 10 amino acids. Trimming stripped 3 bases from V and 6 bases from J, with 4 bases between. Germline V lookup: CDR1 SQVTM, CDR2 ANQGSEA. CDR3 region: CSVEGDTQYF. The CDR3 nucleotides are TGCAGCGTTGAGGGGGATACGCAGTATTTT.

This clone was found a few times. The chain uses TRBV27 and TRBJ2-6, with TRBD1 matching 9 bases. V was pared by 2 bases and J by 2 bases, with 4 bases of the junction left unmatched. This CDR3 region has 17 residues. CDR1 and CDR2 (germline): MNHEY, SMNVEV (reference sequence). This CDR3 is CASSLGDRVTGANVLTF. The CDR3 coding sequence is TGTGCCAGCAGTTTAGGGGACAGGGTAACTGGGGCCAACGTCCTGACTTTC. The full variable domain, rest sourced from reference TRBV27 and TRBJ2-6, is EAQVTQNPRYLITVTGKKLTVTCSQNMNHEYMSWYRQDPGLGLRQIYYSMNVEVTDKGDVPEGYKVSRKEKRNFPLILESPSPNQTSLYFCASSLGDRVTGANVLTFGAGSRLTVL.

The chain links TRBV10-3 to TRBJ1-5, with 7 bases fitting TRBD1. V was pared by 6 bases and J by 4 bases, with 9 bases of the junction left unmatched. From germline, CDR1 is ENHRY and CDR2 SYGVKD. The CDR3 is made up of 15 amino acids. The CDR3 nucleotides are TGTGCCATCAGGAACCACAGGGGAGGAAATCAGCCCCAGCATTTT. It encodes CAIRNHRGGNQPQHF.

V gene TRBV15 combines with J gene TRBJ2-3; 7 bases match TRBD1. CDR1 is LNHNV and CDR2 is YYDKDF in the germline V gene (reference sequence). This CDR3 region has 13 residues. With V trimmed by 8 bases and J by 4 bases, 6 bases remained unmatched. CDR3 amino acids: CATQTGRADTQYF. In DNA, the CDR3 is TGTGCCACCCAGACAGGGAGAGCAGATACGCAGTATTTT.

The chain is built from TRBV7-9 and TRBJ2-3, with unresolved D. Trimming removed 2 bases from V and 5 bases from J, with 5 bases in between. In germline, CDR1 is SEHNR, CDR2 FQNEAQ (reference sequence). This CDR3 is built from 12 residues. CDR3 sequence reads: CASSLRLDTQYF. The CDR3 coding sequence is TGTGCCAGCAGCTTACGACTAGATACGCAGTATTTT.

This chain uses TRBV30 with TRBJ1-3; no definite D call. This CDR3 has 13 residues. Germline V gene lookup returns CDR1 GTSNPN and CDR2 SVGIG (reference sequence). Trimming took 1 base from V and 0 from J, leaving 4 bases between them. The CDR3 region is CAWSGFSGNTIYF. The CDR3 DNA follows: TGTGCCTGGAGTGGGTTCTCTGGAAACACCATATATTTT.

The chain is built from TRBV29-1 and TRBJ1-2; 10 bases match TRBD1. The germline CDR1 and CDR2 sequences are SQVTM and ANQGSEA. This CDR3 spans 15 amino acids. V lost 2 bases and J lost 3; bases outside the gene matches: 6. CDR3 sequence reads: CSVEIRQGAYYGYTF. The CDR3 DNA follows: TGCAGCGTTGAAATCCGACAGGGGGCCTACTATGGCTACACCTTC.

The chain couples TRBV29-1 to TRBJ1-2; D possibly corresponds to TRBD1 (6 bases). This CDR3 comprises 15 residues. V was cut by 3 bases and J by 4 bases, with 18 bases left in between. In germline, CDR1 is SQVTM, CDR2 ANQGSEA. This CDR3 is CSVDPEGRGSYGYTF. DNA of the CDR3: TGCAGCGTTGACCCTGAAGGCAGGGGTTCCTATGGCTACACCTTC.

The chain couples TRBV5-6 to TRBJ2-4; unclear D gene. This CDR3 has 12 amino acids. Germline V gives CDR1 SGHDT, CDR2 YYEEEE. The V gene lost 4 bases and the J gene lost 6 bases, with 8 bases spanning the gap. In DNA form, the CDR3 reads TGTGCCAGCAGCCTCCCCGGAAACATTCAGTACTTC. It translates to CASSLPGNIQYF.